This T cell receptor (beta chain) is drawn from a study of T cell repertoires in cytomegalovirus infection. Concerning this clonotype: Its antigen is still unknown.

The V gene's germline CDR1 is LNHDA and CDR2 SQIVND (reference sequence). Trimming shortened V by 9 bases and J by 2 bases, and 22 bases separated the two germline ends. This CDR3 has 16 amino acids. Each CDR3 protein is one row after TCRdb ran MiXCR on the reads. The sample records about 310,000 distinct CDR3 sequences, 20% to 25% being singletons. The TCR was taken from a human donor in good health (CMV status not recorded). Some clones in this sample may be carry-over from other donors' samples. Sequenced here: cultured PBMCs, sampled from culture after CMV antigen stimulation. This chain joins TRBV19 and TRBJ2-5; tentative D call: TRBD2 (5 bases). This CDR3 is CASQSLRADQQETQYF. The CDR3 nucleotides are TGTGCCAGCCAGAGTCTCCGAGCGGACCAACAAGAGACCCAGTACTTC.